This is a list of T cell receptor beta chains from one sample in a study of CD8 T cells in ankylosing spondylitis. TCRdb called the 5' RACE reads again in MiXCR, with one record for every CDR3 protein. The sample lists about 250,000 distinct CDR3 sequences; 18% were seen once. Material for sequencing was blood, either unsorted or a sorted T cell fraction (not recorded which). These receptors all come from a male donor with ankylosing spondylitis or in good health (not recorded which). Each CDR3 is given with its conserved first and last residue. The D gene is left open where the match is weak. For some rows the clone size is stated as once, few or many, or as a class when expanded; others skip it.

d_call	v_call	clone_size	j_call	cdr3_nt	cdr3_aa
NA	TRBV12-5	NA	TRBJ1-2	TGTGCTAGTGGTTTTGCCCCAGGGGCTAAAGGCTACACCTTC	CASGFAPGAKGYTF
NA	TRBV4-1	NA	TRBJ2-1	TGCGCCAGCAGCCAAGCGACGGGAGAGGACAATGAGCAGTTCTTC	CASSQATGEDNEQFF
NA	TRBV11-2	few	TRBJ2-3	TGTGCCAGCAGCTTAGTTGGTCTCGTGAAGTTAACAGATACGCAGTATTTT	CASSLVGLVKLTDTQYF
NA	TRBV20-1	many	TRBJ1-1	TGCAGTGCTAGAGATGTTTCGGGGCGTGACACTGAAGCTTTCTTT	CSARDVSGRDTEAFF
TRBD1	TRBV29-1	few	TRBJ2-3	TGCAGCGTCGAGGGTCAGGGGGTCACAGATACGCAGTATTTT	CSVEGQGVTDTQYF
NA	TRBV29-1	many	TRBJ2-7	TGCAGCGCCGTCCCCAGGGGCTCCTACGAGCAGTACTTC	CSAVPRGSYEQYF
NA	TRBV7-6	NA	TRBJ1-1	TGTGCCAGCAGCGCGGGCCCGGGCGCCGTGGCTTTCTTT	CASSAGPGAVAFF
TRBD1	TRBV27	NA	TRBJ2-7	TGTGCCAGCAGACGGGGACAGGGCTACGAGCAGTACTTC	CASRRGQGYEQYF
TRBD2	TRBV19	NA	TRBJ2-1	TGTGCCAGTAGTCTCCAGACCCCCGGACTAGCGGGAAACAATGAGCAGTTCTTC	CASSLQTPGLAGNNEQFF
TRBD2	TRBV20-1	many	TRBJ2-1	TGCAGTGCGTCCGACCTAGCGGGAGTTAGTGAGCAGTTCTTC	CSASDLAGVSEQFF
TRBD2	TRBV20-1	NA	TRBJ2-1	TGCAGTGCTCGGTCCCCTAGCGGGACCTACAATGAGCAGTTCTTC	CSARSPSGTYNEQFF
TRBD2	TRBV12-3/TRBV12-4	NA	TRBJ2-1	TGTGCCAGCAGTTTAGGTGTCCTACTAGCGGGAGAAGAGCAGTTCTTC	CASSLGVLLAGEEQFF
TRBD1	TRBV5-1	few	TRBJ2-3	TGCGCCAGCAGCTTCTCGACAGGGGAAGATACGCAGTATTTT	CASSFSTGEDTQYF
NA	TRBV11-2	NA	TRBJ2-1	TGTGCCAGCAGCTTCGGACAAATGTACAATGAGCAGTTCTTC	CASSFGQMYNEQFF
TRBD1	TRBV7-8	few	TRBJ2-7	TGTGCCAGCAGCTCGTCTCCCGGGACAGAGTACGAGCAGTACTTC	CASSSSPGTEYEQYF
TRBD1	TRBV29-1	few	TRBJ2-2	TGCAGCGTTGAGACAGGGGGGGATACCGGGGAGCTGTTTTTT	CSVETGGDTGELFF
NA	TRBV29-1	few	TRBJ2-1	TGCAGCGTTGAAGTCGGTGCTGAGGGTGAGCAGTTCTTC	CSVEVGAEGEQFF
NA	TRBV2	NA	TRBJ2-3	TGTGCCAGCAGTGATCCCTCCTCCTCCACCATGAGCACAGATACGCAGTATTTT	CASSDPSSSTMSTDTQYF
NA	TRBV4-1	few	TRBJ1-1	TGCGCCAGCAGCCAAGATGGATTGGCGGGGAACACTGAAGCTTTCTTT	CASSQDGLAGNTEAFF
NA	TRBV6-2/TRBV6-3	NA	TRBJ1-5	TGTGCCAGCAGTTACGAGGGGTTGGGTGATCAGCCCCAGCATTTT	CASSYEGLGDQPQHF
TRBD2	TRBV29-1	NA	TRBJ2-7	TGCAGCGTCGCCGTGGGACTAGCGGCCTACGAGCAGTACTTC	CSVAVGLAAYEQYF
NA	TRBV27	NA	TRBJ2-2	TGTGCCAGCAGAAGTTATGCAGACACCGGGGAGCTGTTTTTT	CASRSYADTGELFF
NA	TRBV19	few	TRBJ1-1	TGTGCCACCTCGGACAGCCGCAACGCTGAAGCTTTCTTT	CATSDSRNAEAFF
TRBD2	TRBV3-1	NA	TRBJ2-2	TGTGCCAGCAGCCCCCAGGCAGCGGGGACCGCGAACACCGGGGAGCTGTTTTTT	CASSPQAAGTANTGELFF
NA	TRBV5-1	few	TRBJ2-3	TGCGCCAGCAGCCCCGATTCGGCAGATACGCAGTATTTT	CASSPDSADTQYF
TRBD2	TRBV20-1	NA	TRBJ2-1	TGCAGTGCTGGGTTTCGTTGGGTAGCGGGAGGGCCCTATGAGCAGTTCTTC	CSAGFRWVAGGPYEQFF
TRBD2	TRBV7-2	few	TRBJ2-1	TGTGCCAGCGCACACGGGACTAGCGGAACCAATGAGCAGTTCTTC	CASAHGTSGTNEQFF
NA	TRBV7-3	few	TRBJ2-1	TGTGCCAGCAGCTCCAAAACTAGAAATGATGAGCAGTTCTTC	CASSSKTRNDEQFF
TRBD2	TRBV28	NA	TRBJ2-3	TGTGCCAGCAGCCCCTTTGATCCGGGACTAGCGGGAGTCGCCCGACCAGATACGCAGTATTTT	CASSPFDPGLAGVARPDTQYF
TRBD2	TRBV5-1	NA	TRBJ2-7	TGCGCCAGCAGCTTGGGTGCTAGCGGGAGTTCATCCTACGAGCAGTACTTC	CASSLGASGSSSYEQYF
NA	TRBV5-1	few	TRBJ2-2	TGCGCCAGCAGCTTCGACGGGAGTAACACCGGGGAGCTGTTTTTT	CASSFDGSNTGELFF
TRBD2	TRBV4-2	few	TRBJ2-3	TGTGCCAGCAGCCATCCGATGGAGCGGGAAGGCCCAGATACGCAGTATTTT	CASSHPMEREGPDTQYF
NA	TRBV29-1	NA	TRBJ2-3	TGCAGCGTTCTGGGTCGAGACAACACAGATACGCAGTATTTT	CSVLGRDNTDTQYF
TRBD2	TRBV10-2	many	TRBJ2-3	TGCGCCAGCATGACTAGCGGGAGGTCAGATACGCAGTATTTT	CASMTSGRSDTQYF
NA	TRBV10-2	few	TRBJ2-7	TGCGCCAGCAGTGAGTTCTTAACGGGAAAATACTACGAGCAGTACTTC	CASSEFLTGKYYEQYF
TRBD2	TRBV7-3	many	TRBJ2-1	TGTGCCAGCAAGAGCGGGGGGTCTGGCAATGAGCAGTTCTTC	CASKSGGSGNEQFF
NA	TRBV29-1	few	TRBJ2-7	TGCAGCGTTGCGGGGGCCTTGGCCGTAGCGGAGGCCTACGAGCAGTACTTC	CSVAGALAVAEAYEQYF
TRBD1	TRBV27	NA	TRBJ2-1	TGTGCCAGCAGTGATACAGGGGACGAGCAGTTCTTC	CASSDTGDEQFF
NA	TRBV29-1	few	TRBJ2-5	TGCAGCGTTGCCGGCAGGGAAGTGACCCAGTACTTC	CSVAGREVTQYF
NA	TRBV6-5	few	TRBJ1-2	TGTGCCAGCAGTTACTCCCAGGTGTCCGCCGCTGGCTACACCTTC	CASSYSQVSAAGYTF
NA	TRBV4-3	NA	TRBJ2-3	TGCGCCAGCAGCTCCGTGCTGGGACGTGCGGCAGATACGCAGTATTTT	CASSSVLGRAADTQYF
TRBD2	TRBV12-3/TRBV12-4	few	TRBJ2-7	TGTGCCAGCAGACCGACTAGCGGGAGGGCCTTTCTGCTCTACGAGCAGTACTTC	CASRPTSGRAFLLYEQYF